The TCR beta chain under discussion was sequenced for a study of CD8 T cells in Susac syndrome. Across the study: Sequenced Susac syndrome patients included about 6 with active disease and under 10 who were in remission.

Germline V gene data show CDR1 as SGDLS and CDR2 as YYNGEE. There are 16 residues in the CDR3. Trimming cost V 0 bases and J 0 bases, with 12 bases left between them. Random hexamers were used to reverse transcribe an amount of roughly 0.5 to 1 ug RNA. Amplification of TCR beta CDR3 used immunoSEQ multiplex PCR across 54 Vbeta and 13 Jbeta. TCRdb processed the immunoSEQ multiplex PCR reads anew with MiXCR; each CDR3 protein has one entry. Altogether about 100,000 distinct CDR3 sequences are present, 95% being singletons, with the ten largest covering 0.3%. The sample taken for sequencing was CD8+ T cells from PBMCs. This sequence was found in a human donor with Susac syndrome. V is TRBV9 and J is TRBJ1-1, with a tentative D call TRBD1 (5 bases). The CDR3, as DNA: TGTGCCAGCAGCGTAGGGGGCTATGGACTGAACACTGAAGCTTTCTTT. This encodes CASSVGGYGLNTEAFF. The variable domain in full, completed from reference TRBV9 and TRBJ1-1, reads DSGVTQTPKHLITATGQRVTLRCSPRSGDLSVYWYQQSLDQGLQFLIQYYNGEERAKGNILERFSAQQFPDLHSELNLSSLELGDSALYFCASSVGGYGLNTEAFFGQGTRLTVV.